This T cell receptor beta chain is drawn from a study of neurological immune-mediated disorders. This clonotype was seen many times. V was trimmed by 5 bases and J by 5 bases, leaving 12 bases between them. Germline CDR1 and CDR2: SGHTA and FQGTGA. This CDR3 region has 13 residues. TCRdb re-analysed the 5' RACE reads in MiXCR, keeping a single row per CDR3 protein. The sample consists of tens of thousands of distinct CDR3 sequences, 12% to 15% of them appearing once. The unsorted libraries originated from 2 million PBMCs that had been stored at -80 C. Sequencing was performed on PBMCs. The V and J genes are TRBV7-3 and TRBJ2-5; D unresolved. The receptor was isolated from a woman aged 45-59 years in good health. Here the CDR3 DNA reads TGTGCCAGCAGCCCAAACCCCCGGGAGACCCAGTACTTC. Translation: CASSPNPRETQYF.